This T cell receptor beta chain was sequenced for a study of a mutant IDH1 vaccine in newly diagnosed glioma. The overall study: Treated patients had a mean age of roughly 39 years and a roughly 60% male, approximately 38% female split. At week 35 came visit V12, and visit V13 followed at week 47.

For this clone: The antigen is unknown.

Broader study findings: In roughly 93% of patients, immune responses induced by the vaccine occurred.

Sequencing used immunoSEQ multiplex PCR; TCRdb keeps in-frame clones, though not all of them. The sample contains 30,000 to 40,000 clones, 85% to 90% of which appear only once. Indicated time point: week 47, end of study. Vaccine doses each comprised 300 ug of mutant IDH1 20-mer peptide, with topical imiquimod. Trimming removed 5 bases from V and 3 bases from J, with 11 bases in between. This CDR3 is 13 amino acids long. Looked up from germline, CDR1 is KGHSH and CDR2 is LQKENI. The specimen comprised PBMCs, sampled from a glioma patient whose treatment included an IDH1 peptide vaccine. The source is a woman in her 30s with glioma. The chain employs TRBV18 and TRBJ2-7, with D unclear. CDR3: CASSEAANYEQYF. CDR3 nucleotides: TGTGCCAGCTCAGAGGCAGCGAACTACGAGCAGTACTTC.